The T cell receptor (beta chain) under discussion was sequenced for a study of molecular identifiers for immune sequencing clone quantification. Methods described previously were used for bulk TCR libraries, and listed TCR primers were applied. Via MiXCR, TCRdb re-called the PCR reads, giving one row per CDR3 protein. This table has about 510,000 distinct CDR3 sequences, 25% appearing once. Worth noting for this clonotype: The antigen is unknown.

Study-wide results and caveats: In naive cells, under 1% of molecules belonged to clones above 20 RNA copies, against over 98% in effector cells.

The clonotype comes from a human donor in good health. Some libraries in this study had Jurkat cell RNA spiked in. Material for sequencing was naive CD8+ T cells from blood, with Jurkat cell RNA spiked in. Documented subset: FACS-sorted CD8+CD4-CCR7+CD45RA+ naive T cells.

CDR3 sequence reads: CASSLCENYEQYF. The DNA of the CDR3 is TGTGCCAGCAGCTTATGCGAGAACTACGAGCAGTACTTC. The chain is built from TRBV7-9 and TRBJ2-7, with D hard to call. Per germline, CDR1 SEHNR and CDR2 FQNEAQ (reference sequence). The CDR3 spans 13 residues. Trimming took off 2 bases at V and 3 bases at J, with 8 bases between the two ends.